The 21 T cell receptor beta chains below come from one sample, sequenced in a study of blood T cell repertoires in COVID-19. Assay: immunoSEQ multiplex PCR; the TCRdb copy retains only in-frame clones and omits some. Of around 140,000 clones listed, about 87% are singletons. Specimen: peripheral blood. These receptors came from a woman aged 45-65 years with acute or convalescent COVID-19.

This clone was seen a handful of times. This chain joins TRBV7-9 and TRBJ2-1, with 8 bases aligning to TRBD1. V dropped 5 bases and J dropped 4; count of bases not matched to a gene: 7. CDR3 length equals 15 residues. Looked up from germline, CDR1 is SEHNR and CDR2 is FQNEAQ (reference sequence). The CDR3 is CASSVGTGLYNEQFF. The CDR3 DNA reads as TGTGCCAGCAGCGTCGGGACAGGACTATACAATGAGCAGTTCTTC.

The chain is built from TRBV27 and TRBJ2-5, with D maybe TRBD1 (6 bases). Trimming took off 5 bases at V and 4 bases at J, with 17 bases between the two ends. The CDR3 is 15 amino acids. Germline V CDR1 and CDR2: MNHEY, SMNVEV (reference sequence). The CDR3 loop reads CASSLYQQGPETQYF. CDR3 nucleotides: TGTGCCAGCAGTCTCTACCAACAGGGACCAGAGACCCAGTACTTC.

This clone was counted once. The chain uses TRBV2 and TRBJ2-1; possibly TRBD2 for D (5 bases). The CDR3 extends over 15 amino acids. Germline CDR1 is SNHLY and CDR2 is FYNNEI. V lost 7 bases to trimming and J lost 2 bases, with 15 bases between them. CDR3 DNA sequence: TGTGCCAGCATGAGCCAGCGGCGAACCTACAATGAGCAGTTCTTC. Protein sequence: CASMSQRRTYNEQFF.

J is TRBJ2-7 and V is TRBV5-5, with TRBD2 identical over 9 bases. Germline V gene data show CDR1 as SGHKS and CDR2 as YYEKEE (reference sequence). This CDR3 spans 15 amino acids. With 2 bases clipped from V and 2 bases from J, the junction kept 5 bases outside the gene matches. The CDR3 bases are TGTGCCAGCAGCTTTTTTCAGCGGGGGGCCTACGAGCAGTACTTC. Protein product: CASSFFQRGAYEQYF. The whole variable domain, remainder taken from reference TRBV5-5 and TRBJ2-7, is DAGVTQSPTHLIKTRGQQVTLRCSPISGHKSVSWYQQVLGQGPQFIFQYYEKEERGRGNFPDRFSARQFPNYSSELNVNALLLGDSALYLCASSFFQRGAYEQYFGPGTRLTVT.

This clone was detected only once. The chain employs TRBV15 and TRBJ2-2; 8 positions agree with TRBD2. The V segment lost 1 base and the J segment 7 bases; nucleotides outside the gene matches: 2. The CDR3 is made up of 14 amino acids. CDR1 and CDR2 (germline): LNHNV, YYDKDF (reference sequence). CDR3 region: CATSRGRGGGELFF. CDR3 nucleotide sequence: TGTGCCACCAGCAGAGGACGGGGGGGCGGGGAGCTGTTTTTT.

In this sample, this clone turned up once. This chain joins TRBV19 and TRBJ1-5; 8 nucleotides agree with TRBD1. Germline assignment: CDR1 LNHDA and CDR2 SQIVND (reference sequence). J lost 2 bases, V lost 4 bases, and 7 bases had no gene match. This CDR3 has 16 amino acids. The CDR3 region is CASSTLDRDGNQPQHF. The CDR3 DNA sequence: TGTGCCAGTAGTACCCTGGACAGGGACGGCAATCAGCCCCAGCATTTT.

V gene TRBV7-3 combines with J gene TRBJ2-1; 7 nucleotides match TRBD2. CDR3 length: 16 residues. Germline CDR1 is SGHTA and CDR2 is FQGTGA. Trimming at V came to 8 bases and at J to 4 bases, leaving 14 bases not matched to a gene. The CDR3 DNA sequence: TGTGCCAGCCGCTATGGCGGGAGCGGGAATTACAATGAGCAGTTCTTC. Its translation is CASRYGGSGNYNEQFF.

V gene TRBV27 combines with J gene TRBJ2-7, with a tentative D call TRBD2 (6 bases). The length of the CDR3 is 14 residues. V shed 6 bases and J shed 2 bases, with 14 bases lying between them. The V gene's germline CDR1 is MNHEY and CDR2 SMNVEV (reference sequence). The CDR3 reads CASSQGLGAYEQYF. The CDR3 DNA reads as TGTGCCAGCAGCCAGGGACTTGGAGCCTACGAGCAGTACTTC.

This chain connects TRBV9 to TRBJ1-1; 11 bases agree with TRBD1. This CDR3 is 16 amino acids long. Per the germline V gene, CDR1 is SGDLS and CDR2 is YYNGEE. V dropped 4 bases and J dropped 5; count of bases not matched to a gene: 10. CDR3 sequence (DNA): TGTGCCAGCAGCATGGGGCTGGGACAGGGGGATACTGAAGCTTTCTTT. Protein: CASSMGLGQGDTEAFF.

The gene calls are TRBV3-1 (or the pseudogene TRBV3-2) and TRBJ2-3, with TRBD2 matching 9 bases. Trimming cost V 1 base and J 4 bases; bases outside gene matches: 12. This CDR3 is 18 amino acids long. CDR1 and CDR2 (germline): LGHDT, YNNKEL (reference sequence). In DNA, the CDR3 is TGTGCCAGCAGCCAAGTTGGTAGCGGGGGAGGAAGTTCAGATACGCAGTATTTT. It translates to CASSQVGSGGGSSDTQYF.

The chain links TRBV5-6 to TRBJ2-5, with 9 bases aligning to TRBD1. Germline V gene sequence: CDR1 SGHDT, CDR2 YYEEEE. This CDR3 has 15 amino acids. The J segment lost 1 base and the V segment lost 2 bases, leaving 3 bases of the junction unmatched. CDR3 sequence (DNA): TGTGCCAGCAGCTTCACGGGACAGGGCCAAGAGACCCAGTACTTC. Translated: CASSFTGQGQETQYF.

The V gene is TRBV20-1, the J gene TRBJ2-3; 7 bases line up with TRBD2. The CDR3 has 14 amino acids. Germline V gives CDR1 DFQATT, CDR2 SNEGSKA (reference sequence). V lost 3 bases and J lost 1; bases outside the gene matches: 4. The CDR3 bases are TGCAGTGCTAGTATGGCGGGAGGCACAGATACGCAGTATTTT. This sequence encodes CSASMAGGTDTQYF.

The genes are TRBV5-5 and TRBJ1-5, with D perhaps matching TRBD1 (6 bases). CDR1 and CDR2 from the germline V gene are SGHKS and YYEKEE (reference sequence). V was pared by 2 bases and J by 3 bases, with 9 bases between. The CDR3 length is 14 residues. The CDR3 DNA reads TGTGCCAGCAGCTTCGAGGGGGACAATCAGCCCCAGCATTTT. It is translated as CASSFEGDNQPQHF.

The rearrangement joins TRBV10-2 to TRBJ1-1, with a possible D match to TRBD1 (5 bases). CDR1 and CDR2 from the germline V gene are WSHSY and SAAADI. This CDR3 has 13 residues. V was cut by 5 bases and J by 4 bases, with 11 bases left in between. The CDR3 region is CASSKGRATEAFF. The CDR3 coding sequence is TGCGCCAGCAGTAAAGGCAGGGCCACTGAAGCTTTCTTT.

CDR3 sequence reads: CASSIGATVGYTF. The CDR3, as DNA: TGTGCCAGTAGTATAGGAGCGACCGTGGGCTACACCTTC. This sequence joins TRBV19 and TRBJ1-2; no firm D call. CDR3 size: 13 residues. Trimming shortened V by 1 base and J by 8 bases, and 11 bases separated the two germline ends. Germline lookup yields CDR1 LNHDA and CDR2 SQIVND (reference sequence).

This clone was recorded once. The chain links TRBV5-1 to TRBJ2-1, with TRBD1 matching 9 bases. The CDR3 spans 15 residues. Germline-derived CDR1 and CDR2 are SGHRS and YFSETQ. V shed 4 bases and J 8 bases; nucleotides not matched to a gene: 10. The CDR3 region has the DNA TGCGCCAGCAGCAACCCGGGACAGGGATTCCATGAGCAGTTCTTC. Translating it yields CASSNPGQGFHEQFF. Supplemented by reference TRBV5-1 and TRBJ2-1, the full variable domain reads KAGVTQTPRYLIKTRGQQVTLSCSPISGHRSVSWYQQTPGQGLQFLFEYFSETQRNKGNFPGRFSGRQFSNSRSEMNVSTLELGDSALYLCASSNPGQGFHEQFFGPGTRLTVL.

The V call is TRBV5-4, the J call TRBJ2-1, with a tentative D call TRBD1 (6 bases). Trimming took off 3 bases at V and 2 bases at J, with 12 bases between the two ends. The CDR3 covers 15 residues. Germline CDR1 reads SGHNT; CDR2 reads YYREEE (reference sequence). Written as DNA, the CDR3 is TGTGCCAGCAGCTCCGGGACAAGTACCTACAATGAGCAGTTCTTC. Its protein product is CASSSGTSTYNEQFF.

V and J are TRBV2 and TRBJ1-6, with 11 positions matching TRBD1. V shed 7 bases and J 7 bases; nucleotides not matched to a gene: 6. Germline values: CDR1 SNHLY, CDR2 FYNNEI. There are 15 residues in the CDR3. DNA of the CDR3: TGTGCCAGCAAGGATTGGGACAGGGGGAATTCACCCCTCCACTTT. It yields the protein CASKDWDRGNSPLHF.

The chain uses TRBV7-2 and TRBJ2-3; 11 bases are a match to TRBD2. Looked up from germline, CDR1 is SGHTA and CDR2 is FQGNSA. This CDR3 comprises 14 residues. V shed 7 bases, J shed 6 bases, and the junction held 6 bases outside the gene matches. The CDR3 loop reads CASNLAGGRDTQYF. Here the CDR3 DNA reads TGTGCCAGCAACCTAGCGGGAGGCAGGGATACGCAGTATTTT.

The V call is TRBV30, the J call TRBJ1-3; possibly TRBD1 for D (5 bases). The CDR3 consists of 14 residues. Trimming took 2 bases from V and 0 from J, leaving 8 bases between them. Germline lookup yields CDR1 GTSNPN and CDR2 SVGIG (reference sequence). CDR3 region: CAWSPDSSGNTIYF. The CDR3 DNA reads TGTGCCTGGAGTCCCGACAGCTCTGGAAACACCATATATTTT.

The genes are TRBV27 and TRBJ2-2, with 9 bases lining up with TRBD2. J was trimmed by 2 bases and V by 8 bases; bases with no gene match: 6. Germline V gene sequence: CDR1 MNHEY, CDR2 SMNVEV (reference sequence). This CDR3 spans 15 amino acids. The CDR3 is CASSPLAGNTGELFF. The CDR3 bases are TGTGCCAGCTCCCCTCTAGCGGGAAACACCGGGGAGCTGTTTTTT.